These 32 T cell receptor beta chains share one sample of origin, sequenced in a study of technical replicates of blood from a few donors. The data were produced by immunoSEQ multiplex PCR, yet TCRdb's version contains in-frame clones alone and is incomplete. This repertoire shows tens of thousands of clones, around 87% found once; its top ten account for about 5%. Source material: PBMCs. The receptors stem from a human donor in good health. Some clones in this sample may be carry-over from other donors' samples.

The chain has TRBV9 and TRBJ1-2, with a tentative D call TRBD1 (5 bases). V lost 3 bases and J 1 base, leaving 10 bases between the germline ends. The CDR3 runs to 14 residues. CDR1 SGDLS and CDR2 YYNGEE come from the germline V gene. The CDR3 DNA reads TGTGCCAGCAGCGCACAGGTCTTTAACTATGGCTACACCTTC. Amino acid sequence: CASSAQVFNYGYTF.

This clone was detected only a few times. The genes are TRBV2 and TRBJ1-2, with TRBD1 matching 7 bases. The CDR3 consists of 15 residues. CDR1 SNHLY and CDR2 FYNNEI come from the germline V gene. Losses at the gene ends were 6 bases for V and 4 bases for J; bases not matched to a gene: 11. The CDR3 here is CASRTGQESRYGYTF. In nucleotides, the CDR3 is TGTGCCAGCAGGACCGGACAGGAGAGTCGCTATGGCTACACCTTC.

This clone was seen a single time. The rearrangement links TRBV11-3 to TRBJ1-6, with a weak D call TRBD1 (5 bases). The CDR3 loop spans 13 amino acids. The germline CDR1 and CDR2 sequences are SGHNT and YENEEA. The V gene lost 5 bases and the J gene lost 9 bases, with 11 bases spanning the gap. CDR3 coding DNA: TGTGCCAGCAGCCCGTCTAGGGGTTCACCCCTCCACTTT. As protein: CASSPSRGSPLHF.

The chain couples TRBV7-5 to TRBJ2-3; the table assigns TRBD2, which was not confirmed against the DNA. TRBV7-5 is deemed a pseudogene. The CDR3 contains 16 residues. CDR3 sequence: CVRSPQSGGGTDTQYF. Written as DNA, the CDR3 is TGTGTCAGAAGCCCCCAAAGCGGGGGAGGCACAGATACGCAGTATTTT.

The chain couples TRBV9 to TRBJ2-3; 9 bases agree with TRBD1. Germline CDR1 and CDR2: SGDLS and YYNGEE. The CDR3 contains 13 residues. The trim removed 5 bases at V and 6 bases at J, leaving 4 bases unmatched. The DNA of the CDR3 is TGTGCCAGCAGACCGACAGGGGGGGATACGCAGTATTTT. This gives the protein CASRPTGGDTQYF.

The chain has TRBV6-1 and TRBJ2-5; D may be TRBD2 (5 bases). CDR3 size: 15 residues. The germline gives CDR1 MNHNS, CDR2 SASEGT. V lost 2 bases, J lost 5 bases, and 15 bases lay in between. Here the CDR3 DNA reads TGTGCCAGCAGTGAACAACCGGGGTTAGGGGAGACCCAGTACTTC. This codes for CASSEQPGLGETQYF.

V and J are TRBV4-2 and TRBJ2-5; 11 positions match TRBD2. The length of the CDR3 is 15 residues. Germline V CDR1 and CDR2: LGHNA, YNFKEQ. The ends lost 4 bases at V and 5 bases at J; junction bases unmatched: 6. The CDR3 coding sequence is TGTGCCAGCAGCCGAGGGACTAGCGGCGTGGAGACCCAGTACTTC. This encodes CASSRGTSGVETQYF.

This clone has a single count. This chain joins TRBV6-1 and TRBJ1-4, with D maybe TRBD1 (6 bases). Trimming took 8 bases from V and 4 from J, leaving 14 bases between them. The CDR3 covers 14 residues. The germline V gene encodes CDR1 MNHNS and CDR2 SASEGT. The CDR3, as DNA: TGTGCCAGCGGCTACGGACAGATTAATGAAAAACTGTTTTTT. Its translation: CASGYGQINEKLFF.

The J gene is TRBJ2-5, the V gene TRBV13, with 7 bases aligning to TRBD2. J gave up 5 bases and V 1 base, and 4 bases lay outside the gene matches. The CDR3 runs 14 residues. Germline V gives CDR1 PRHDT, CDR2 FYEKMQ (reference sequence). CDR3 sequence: CASSLEGSGETQYF. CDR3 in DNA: TGTGCCAGCAGCTTAGAGGGTAGCGGGGAGACCCAGTACTTC.

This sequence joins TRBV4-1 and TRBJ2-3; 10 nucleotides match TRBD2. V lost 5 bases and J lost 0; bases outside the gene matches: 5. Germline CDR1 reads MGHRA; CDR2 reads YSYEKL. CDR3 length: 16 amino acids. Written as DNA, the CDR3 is TGCGCCAGCAGCGTGGGACTAGCGCATAGCACAGATACGCAGTATTTT. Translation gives CASSVGLAHSTDTQYF.

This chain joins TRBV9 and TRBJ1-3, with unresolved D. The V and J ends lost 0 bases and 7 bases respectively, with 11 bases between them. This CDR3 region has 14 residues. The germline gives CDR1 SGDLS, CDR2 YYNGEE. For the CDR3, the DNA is TGTGCCAGCAGCGTAGGCCAGGAAAGGAACACCATATATTTT. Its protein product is CASSVGQERNTIYF.

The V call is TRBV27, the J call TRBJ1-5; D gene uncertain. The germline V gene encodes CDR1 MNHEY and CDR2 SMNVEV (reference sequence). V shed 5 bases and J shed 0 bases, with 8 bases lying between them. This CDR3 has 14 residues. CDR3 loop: CASSAGFSNQPQHF. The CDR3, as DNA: TGTGCCAGCAGTGCGGGTTTTAGCAATCAGCCCCAGCATTTT.

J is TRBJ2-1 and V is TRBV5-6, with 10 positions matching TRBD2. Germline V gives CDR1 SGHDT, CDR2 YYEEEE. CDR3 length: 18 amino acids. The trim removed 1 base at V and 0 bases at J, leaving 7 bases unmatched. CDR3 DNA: TGTGCCAGCAGCTTGAGGCTAGCGGGGGCCCACTCCTACAATGAGCAGTTCTTC. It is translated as CASSLRLAGAHSYNEQFF.

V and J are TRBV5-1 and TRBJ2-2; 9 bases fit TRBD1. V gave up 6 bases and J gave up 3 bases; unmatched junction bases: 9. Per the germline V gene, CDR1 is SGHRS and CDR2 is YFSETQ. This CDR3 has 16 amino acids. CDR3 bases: TGCGCCAGCATCGCGCCGGGACAGGGTGACACCGGGGAGCTGTTTTTT. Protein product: CASIAPGQGDTGELFF.

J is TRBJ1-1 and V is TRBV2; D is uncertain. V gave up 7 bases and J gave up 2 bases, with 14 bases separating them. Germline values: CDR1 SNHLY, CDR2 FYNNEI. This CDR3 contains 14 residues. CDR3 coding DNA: TGTGCCAGCACTTCAATTTGGAGCAACACTGAAGCTTTCTTT. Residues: CASTSIWSNTEAFF.

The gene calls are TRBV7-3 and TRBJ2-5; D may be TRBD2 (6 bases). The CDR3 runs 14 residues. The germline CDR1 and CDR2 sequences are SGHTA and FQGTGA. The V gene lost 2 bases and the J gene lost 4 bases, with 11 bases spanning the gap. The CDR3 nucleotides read TGTGCCAGCAGCTTAGATGGTAGCGGAGAGACCCAGTACTTC. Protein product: CASSLDGSGETQYF. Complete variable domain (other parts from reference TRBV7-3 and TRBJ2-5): GAGVSQTPSNKVTEKGKYVELRCDPISGHTALYWYRQSLGQGPEFLIYFQGTGAADDSGLPNDRFFAVRPEGSVSTLKIQRTERGDSAVYLCASSLDGSGETQYFGPGTRLLVL.

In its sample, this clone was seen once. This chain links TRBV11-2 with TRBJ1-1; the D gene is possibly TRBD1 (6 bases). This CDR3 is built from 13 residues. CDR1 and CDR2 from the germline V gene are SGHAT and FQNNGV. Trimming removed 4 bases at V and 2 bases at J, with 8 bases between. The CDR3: CASSWDINTEAFF. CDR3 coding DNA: TGTGCCAGCAGCTGGGACATCAACACTGAAGCTTTCTTT.

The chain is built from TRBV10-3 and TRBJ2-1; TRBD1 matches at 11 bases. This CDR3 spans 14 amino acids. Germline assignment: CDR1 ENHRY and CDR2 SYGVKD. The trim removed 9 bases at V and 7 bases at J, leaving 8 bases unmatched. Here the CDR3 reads CAITGQGANNEQFF. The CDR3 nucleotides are TGTGCCATAACTGGACAGGGGGCTAATAATGAGCAGTTCTTC.

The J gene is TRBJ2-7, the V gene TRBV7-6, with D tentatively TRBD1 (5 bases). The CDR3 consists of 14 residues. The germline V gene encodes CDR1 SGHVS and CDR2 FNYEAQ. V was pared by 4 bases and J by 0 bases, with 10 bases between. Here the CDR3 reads CASSYSDSSYEQYF. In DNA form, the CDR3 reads TGTGCCAGCAGCTACAGCGACAGCTCCTACGAGCAGTACTTC.

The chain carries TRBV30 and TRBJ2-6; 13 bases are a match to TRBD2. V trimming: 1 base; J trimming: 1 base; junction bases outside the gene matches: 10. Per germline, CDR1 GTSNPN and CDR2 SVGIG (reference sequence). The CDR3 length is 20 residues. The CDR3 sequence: CAWSAIRTSGRGSGANVLTF. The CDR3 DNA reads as TGTGCCTGGAGTGCCATTAGGACTAGCGGGAGAGGATCTGGGGCCAACGTCCTGACTTTC.

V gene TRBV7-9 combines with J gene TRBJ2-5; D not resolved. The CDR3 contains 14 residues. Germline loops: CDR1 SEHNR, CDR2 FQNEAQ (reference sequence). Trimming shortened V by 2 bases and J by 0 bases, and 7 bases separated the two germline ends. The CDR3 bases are TGTGCCAGCAGCTTAAGGCAGGACCAAGAGACCCAGTACTTC. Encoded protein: CASSLRQDQETQYF.

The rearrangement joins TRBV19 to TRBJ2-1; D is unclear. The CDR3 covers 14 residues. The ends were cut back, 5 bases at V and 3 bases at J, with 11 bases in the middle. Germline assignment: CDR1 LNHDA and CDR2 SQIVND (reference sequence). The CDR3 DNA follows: TGTGCCAGTAGTCGAGATCTGAGCTACAATGAGCAGTTCTTC. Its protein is CASSRDLSYNEQFF.

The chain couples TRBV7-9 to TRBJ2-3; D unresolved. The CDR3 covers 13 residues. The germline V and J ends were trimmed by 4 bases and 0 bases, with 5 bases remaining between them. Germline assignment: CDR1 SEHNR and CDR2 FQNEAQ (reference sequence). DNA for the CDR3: TGTGCCAGCAGCTCTTTAAGCACAGATACGCAGTATTTT. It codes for CASSSLSTDTQYF.

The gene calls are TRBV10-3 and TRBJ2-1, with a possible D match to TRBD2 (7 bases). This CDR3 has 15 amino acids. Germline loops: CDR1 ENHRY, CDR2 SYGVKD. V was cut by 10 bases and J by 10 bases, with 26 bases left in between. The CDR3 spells CATAPSSKGGGEQFF. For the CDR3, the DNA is TGTGCCACCGCCCCTTCCTCTAAAGGGGGGGGCGAGCAGTTCTTC.

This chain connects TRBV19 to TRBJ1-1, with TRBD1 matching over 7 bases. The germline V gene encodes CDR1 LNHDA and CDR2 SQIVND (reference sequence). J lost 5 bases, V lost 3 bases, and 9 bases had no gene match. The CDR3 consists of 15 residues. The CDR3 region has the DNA TGTGCCAGTAGTATCAGGGGGATGGTGGTTACTGAAGCTTTCTTT. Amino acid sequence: CASSIRGMVVTEAFF.

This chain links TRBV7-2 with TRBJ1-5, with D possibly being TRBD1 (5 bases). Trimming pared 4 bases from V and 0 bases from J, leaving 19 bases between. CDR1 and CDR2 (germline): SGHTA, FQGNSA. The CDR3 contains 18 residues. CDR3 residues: CASSSQGVGPYSNQPQHF. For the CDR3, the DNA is TGTGCCAGCAGCTCTCAGGGTGTCGGTCCGTATAGCAATCAGCCCCAGCATTTT.

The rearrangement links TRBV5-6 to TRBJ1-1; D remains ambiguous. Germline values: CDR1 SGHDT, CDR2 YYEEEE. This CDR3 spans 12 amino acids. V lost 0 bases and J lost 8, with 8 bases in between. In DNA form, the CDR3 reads TGTGCCAGCAGCTTGGAGGGAGGCGAAGCTTTCTTT. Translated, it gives CASSLEGGEAFF.

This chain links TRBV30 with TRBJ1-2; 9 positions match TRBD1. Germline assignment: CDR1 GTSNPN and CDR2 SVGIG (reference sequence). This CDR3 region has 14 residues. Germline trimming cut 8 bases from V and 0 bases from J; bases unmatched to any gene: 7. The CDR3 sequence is CARDREGTNYGYTF. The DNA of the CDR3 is TGTGCCCGGGACAGGGAGGGGACTAACTATGGCTACACCTTC.

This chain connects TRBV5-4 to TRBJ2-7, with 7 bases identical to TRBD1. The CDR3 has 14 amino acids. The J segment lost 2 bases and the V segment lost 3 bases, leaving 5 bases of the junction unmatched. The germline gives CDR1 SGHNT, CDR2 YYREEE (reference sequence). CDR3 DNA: TGTGCCAGCAGCTCCCGACAGGGCACCTACGAGCAGTACTTC. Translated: CASSSRQGTYEQYF.

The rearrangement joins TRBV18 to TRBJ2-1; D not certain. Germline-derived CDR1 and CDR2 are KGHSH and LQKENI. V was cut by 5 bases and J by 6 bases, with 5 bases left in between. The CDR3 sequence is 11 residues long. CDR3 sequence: CASSTVNEQFF. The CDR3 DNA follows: TGTGCCAGCTCAACGGTCAATGAGCAGTTCTTC.

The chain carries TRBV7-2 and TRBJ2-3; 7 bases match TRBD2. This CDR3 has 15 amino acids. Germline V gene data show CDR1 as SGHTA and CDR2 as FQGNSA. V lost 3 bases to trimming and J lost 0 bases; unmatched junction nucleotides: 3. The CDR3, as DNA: TGTGCCAGCAGCTTCCCTAGCGGAAGCACAGATACGCAGTATTTT. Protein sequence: CASSFPSGSTDTQYF.

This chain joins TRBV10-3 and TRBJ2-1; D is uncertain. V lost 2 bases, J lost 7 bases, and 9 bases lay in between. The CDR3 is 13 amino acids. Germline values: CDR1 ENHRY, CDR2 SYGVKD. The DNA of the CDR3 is TGTGCCATCAGTGAGGATCGGCGGAATGAGCAGTTCTTC. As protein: CAISEDRRNEQFF.